A single sample gave rise to the 32 T cell receptor beta chains below, sequenced in a study of cytomegalovirus exposure and HLA in healthy donors. Data came from immunoSEQ multiplex PCR; TCRdb stores just in-frame clones and leaves some out. Here the sample spans about 88,000 clones, about four fifths being singletons. Sequences were obtained from PBMCs. These receptors all stem from a woman aged 18 to 35 in good health and CMV-seropositive.

This chain links TRBV27 with TRBJ1-1; unclear D gene. Trimming cost V 1 base and J 1 base, with 10 bases left between them. Germline V CDR1 and CDR2: MNHEY, SMNVEV (reference sequence). The CDR3 consists of 15 residues. The CDR3 sequence: CASSLLGGKNTEAFF. The CDR3 region has the DNA TGTGCCAGCAGTTTATTAGGCGGGAAGAACACTGAAGCTTTCTTT.

V and J are TRBV4-2 and TRBJ1-2, with 8 positions matching TRBD1. The J segment lost 8 bases and the V segment lost 0 bases, leaving 11 bases of the junction unmatched. CDR1 LGHNA and CDR2 YNFKEQ come from the germline V gene. The CDR3 extends over 16 amino acids. The CDR3 spells CASSQDIAQGARGYTF. The CDR3 nucleotides are TGTGCCAGCAGCCAAGATATAGCCCAGGGGGCCAGGGGCTACACCTTC.

This clone was seen a handful of times. V and J are TRBV7-2 and TRBJ2-7; the match to TRBD1 covers 10 bases. J was trimmed by 5 bases and V by 6 bases; bases with no gene match: 7. Looked up from germline, CDR1 is SGHTA and CDR2 is FQGNSA. This CDR3 is 14 amino acids long. The CDR3 nucleotides are TGTGCCAGCAGTCAGGGGGACAGGGGCCACGAGCAGTACTTC. This codes for CASSQGDRGHEQYF.

The gene calls are TRBV5-6 and TRBJ1-1; a weak D match, TRBD1 (5 bases). The V gene lost 0 bases and the J gene lost 6 bases, with 9 bases spanning the gap. The V gene's germline CDR1 is SGHDT and CDR2 YYEEEE. The CDR3 totals 13 residues. As DNA, the CDR3 is TGTGCCAGCAGCTTGGTACAGGAGTCTGAAGCTTTCTTT. Its protein product is CASSLVQESEAFF.

DNA for the CDR3: TGTGCCAGCAGCTTAGACAACTGGGGTGGAGGGGAGACCCAGTACTTC. Amino acids: CASSLDNWGGGETQYF. The chain links TRBV7-6 to TRBJ2-5, with TRBD2 as a possible D gene (6 bases). Looked up from germline, CDR1 is SGHVS and CDR2 is FNYEAQ. The CDR3 is 16 residues long. Trimming left V 1 base short and J 5 bases short, with 17 bases between.

The chain has TRBV5-8 and TRBJ2-2, with D possibly matching TRBD1 (6 bases). Germline assignment: CDR1 SGHTS and CDR2 YDEGEE. V shed 0 bases and J shed 5 bases, with 14 bases lying between them. The CDR3 covers 16 residues. This chain's CDR3 is CASSLDRVSVTGELFF. CDR3 bases: TGTGCCAGCAGCTTGGACAGGGTGAGTGTTACCGGGGAGCTGTTTTTT.

The rearrangement links TRBV14 to TRBJ2-5; 8 bases fit TRBD1. V shed 5 bases and J 1 base; nucleotides not matched to a gene: 12. Germline V gene data show CDR1 as SGHDN and CDR2 as FVKESK. The CDR3 is 17 residues long. The CDR3 loop reads CASSALRFRGPQETQYF. In nucleotides, the CDR3 is TGTGCCAGCAGCGCGCTCAGATTCAGGGGGCCCCAAGAGACCCAGTACTTC. Complete variable domain (other parts from reference TRBV14 and TRBJ2-5): EAGVTQFPSHSVIEKGQTVTLRCDPISGHDNLYWYRRVMGKEIKFLLHFVKESKQDESGMPNNRFLAERTGGTYSTLKVQPAELEDSGVYFCASSALRFRGPQETQYFGPGTRLLVL.

The V and J genes are TRBV6-4 and TRBJ2-1; 9 bases are a match to TRBD2. Germline trimming cut 5 bases from V and 4 bases from J; bases unmatched to any gene: 6. The CDR3 consists of 15 residues. CDR1 MRHNA and CDR2 SNTAGT come from the germline V gene. This CDR3 is CASSPAGGSYNEQFF. As DNA, the CDR3 is TGTGCCAGCAGTCCAGCGGGGGGTTCTTACAATGAGCAGTTCTTC.

This chain connects TRBV5-1 to TRBJ2-3; 9 positions match TRBD1. The germline CDR1 and CDR2 sequences are SGHRS and YFSETQ. The junction had 2 bases not matched to a gene; V was cut back by 0 bases and J by 0 bases. This CDR3 has 16 amino acids. The DNA of the CDR3 is TGCGCCAGCAGCTTGGGGACAGGGGTGAGCACAGATACGCAGTATTTT. The encoded protein is CASSLGTGVSTDTQYF.

This chain links TRBV10-3 with TRBJ2-7, with 11 positions matching TRBD2. The CDR3 extends over 18 amino acids. Germline CDR1 ENHRY, CDR2 SYGVKD. Trimming cost V 2 bases and J 0 bases; bases outside gene matches: 9. For the CDR3, the DNA is TGTGCCATCAGTGAGGAACTAGCGGGGGACATTAGCTCCTACGAGCAGTACTTC. As protein: CAISEELAGDISSYEQYF.

The rearrangement uses TRBV5-6 and TRBJ1-5, with 7 bases lining up with TRBD1. The CDR3 has 15 amino acids. V dropped 1 base and J dropped 6; count of bases not matched to a gene: 7. From germline, CDR1 is SGHDT and CDR2 YYEEEE. The DNA of the CDR3 is TGTGCCAGCAGCTTGAAACAGGGGATCCGTCAGCCCCAGCATTTT. It translates to CASSLKQGIRQPQHF.

The V gene is TRBV6-5, the J gene TRBJ1-2; possibly TRBD1 for D (6 bases). The germline gives CDR1 MNHEY, CDR2 SVGAGI. The CDR3 contains 15 residues. With 2 bases removed from V and 4 bases from J, the gap between germline ends came to 14 bases. As DNA, the CDR3 is TGTGCCAGCAGTTACGCAACAGGGACGGGCTATGGCTACACCTTC. It encodes CASSYATGTGYGYTF.

The V call is TRBV9, the J call TRBJ2-3, with D maybe TRBD2 (6 bases). V was clipped by 6 bases and J by 8 bases, with 19 bases between them. Per germline, CDR1 SGDLS and CDR2 YYNGEE. The CDR3 is 14 residues long. The DNA of the CDR3 is TGTGCCAGCAACGCGGGGCTGGGGCTCCCTACGCAGTATTTT. It specifies CASNAGLGLPTQYF.

The rearrangement links TRBV10-3 to TRBJ1-4; D is unclear. Looked up from germline, CDR1 is ENHRY and CDR2 is SYGVKD. V was shortened by 7 bases and J by 5 bases, with 11 bases between the two germline ends. This CDR3 contains 13 residues. CDR3 in amino acids: CAITEGGNEKLFF. DNA of the CDR3: TGTGCCATCACCGAGGGCGGGAATGAAAAACTGTTTTTT.

The chain uses TRBV11-2 and TRBJ2-7; 11 positions match TRBD1. V was clipped by 1 base and J by 5 bases; unmatched bases: 7. Germline CDR1 reads SGHAT; CDR2 reads FQNNGV. The CDR3 runs to 16 residues. CDR3 bases: TGTGCCAGCAGCTTAGCCGGACGGACAGGGGGCGACGAGCAGTACTTC. It is translated as CASSLAGRTGGDEQYF.

The sample holds a few counts of this clone. The V and J genes are TRBV7-6 and TRBJ1-5; maybe TRBD1 (6 bases). Trimming shortened V by 5 bases and J by 2 bases, and 19 bases separated the two germline ends. Germline V gene lookup returns CDR1 SGHVS and CDR2 FNYEAQ. This CDR3 region has 17 residues. CDR3: CASSPRIGGLGNQPQHF. In DNA, the CDR3 is TGTGCCAGCAGCCCACGGATCGGGGGGCTTGGCAATCAGCCCCAGCATTTT. The full variable domain, with the rest looked up from reference TRBV7-6 and TRBJ1-5, is GAGVSQSPRYKVTKRGQDVALRCDPISGHVSLYWYRQALGQGPEFLTYFNYEAQQDKSGLPNDRFSAERPEGSISTLTIQRTEQRDSAMYRCASSPRIGGLGNQPQHFGDGTRLSIL.

The V gene is TRBV19, the J gene TRBJ1-5, with 7 bases matching TRBD1. The CDR3 runs 16 residues. Germline values: CDR1 LNHDA, CDR2 SQIVND (reference sequence). The V segment lost 5 bases and the J segment 7 bases; nucleotides outside the gene matches: 14. CDR3 DNA: TGTGCCAGTAGTTTCCCTGCGACAGGGCTAGGCCAGCCCCAGCATTTT. Protein product: CASSFPATGLGQPQHF.

The chain recombines TRBV28 with TRBJ2-1; 9 bases agree with TRBD2. J was trimmed by 8 bases and V by 7 bases; bases with no gene match: 15. The CDR3 totals 16 residues. Germline V CDR1 and CDR2: MDHEN, SYDVKM. The CDR3 sequence is CASNSGGLLSTHEQFF. In DNA, the CDR3 is TGTGCCAGCAACAGCGGGGGGCTCCTCTCTACGCATGAGCAGTTCTTC.

This clone showed up just once. V is TRBV7-6 and J is TRBJ1-1; D not resolved. The germline gives CDR1 SGHVS, CDR2 FNYEAQ. Deletions cut 5 bases from V and 10 bases from J, with 17 bases between. The CDR3 has 13 residues. The CDR3 region is CASSPPGSSSAFF. The DNA of the CDR3 is TGTGCCAGCAGCCCTCCGGGTTCCAGTTCAGCTTTCTTT. Full variable domain (rest looked up from reference TRBV7-6 and TRBJ1-1): GAGVSQSPRYKVTKRGQDVALRCDPISGHVSLYWYRQALGQGPEFLTYFNYEAQQDKSGLPNDRFSAERPEGSISTLTIQRTEQRDSAMYRCASSPPGSSSAFFGQGTRLTVV.

V is TRBV7-8 and J is TRBJ1-5; D may be TRBD1 (6 bases). V was pared by 5 bases and J by 4 bases, with 12 bases between. There are 14 residues in the CDR3. Germline CDR1 SGHVS, CDR2 FQNEAQ. CDR3 DNA: TGTGCCAGCAGCCAGGACAGATTTAATCAGCCCCAGCATTTT. Its protein is CASSQDRFNQPQHF.

This chain connects TRBV11-2 to TRBJ1-6; D is perhaps TRBD1 (5 bases). Trimming removed 5 bases from V and 10 bases from J, with 21 bases in between. This CDR3 contains 16 residues. The germline V gene encodes CDR1 SGHAT and CDR2 FQNNGV. The CDR3 loop is CASSRLLGDAGSPLHF. The CDR3 DNA is TGTGCCAGCAGCCGCCTACTCGGGGACGCGGGGTCACCCCTCCACTTT.

The chain has TRBV28 and TRBJ2-5, with D possibly being TRBD1 (5 bases). V was trimmed by 5 bases and J by 0 bases, leaving 10 bases between them. This CDR3 region has 14 residues. Germline V lookup: CDR1 MDHEN, CDR2 SYDVKM. This chain's CDR3 is CASSRQFHQETQYF. CDR3 DNA: TGTGCCAGCAGTCGACAGTTTCACCAAGAGACCCAGTACTTC.

The rearrangement links TRBV9 to TRBJ1-1; TRBD1 might be the D (6 bases). This CDR3 is 15 amino acids long. V lost 3 bases, J lost 5 bases, and 17 bases lay in between. Germline V CDR1 and CDR2: SGDLS, YYNGEE. The CDR3 DNA reads as TGTGCCAGCAGCGGGTACAGGGACCTGAGGACTGAAGCTTTCTTT. It specifies CASSGYRDLRTEAFF.

The chain is built from TRBV7-2 and TRBJ2-7; a possible D gene is TRBD2 (5 bases). The CDR3 has 14 residues. Trimming pared 2 bases from V and 3 bases from J, leaving 11 bases between. Germline CDR1 and CDR2: SGHTA and FQGNSA. The CDR3 protein is CASSLSGIIYEQYF. CDR3 DNA sequence: TGTGCCAGCAGCTTATCCGGGATAATCTACGAGCAGTACTTC.

The chain combines TRBV6-5 with TRBJ2-7; 10 bases match TRBD1. The J segment lost 4 bases and the V segment lost 6 bases, leaving 9 bases of the junction unmatched. Looked up from germline, CDR1 is MNHEY and CDR2 is SVGAGI. The CDR3 has 15 amino acids. CDR3 coding DNA: TGTGCCAGCAGACTCCGGGACAGGGGACTATACGAGCAGTACTTC. Protein product: CASRLRDRGLYEQYF.

The chain uses TRBV6-5 and TRBJ1-4; 8 nucleotides align to TRBD1. This CDR3 is 14 amino acids long. In germline, CDR1 is MNHEY, CDR2 SVGAGI. Losses at the gene ends were 6 bases for V and 8 bases for J; bases not matched to a gene: 8. CDR3 sequence: CASRRPGGSEKLFF. DNA for the CDR3: TGTGCCAGCAGAAGGCCAGGGGGCAGCGAAAAACTGTTTTTT.

In this sample, this clone turned up a few times. The chain employs TRBV29-1 and TRBJ2-7, with TRBD2 as a possible D gene (6 bases). The CDR3 spans 14 residues. Germline V gene lookup returns CDR1 SQVTM and CDR2 ANQGSEA. V was trimmed by 6 bases and J by 0 bases, leaving 15 bases between them. For the CDR3, the DNA is TGCAGCGTAAACCCCGGGGGTAGCTCCTACGAGCAGTACTTC. Residues: CSVNPGGSSYEQYF.

The rearrangement uses TRBV7-9 and TRBJ1-1; 7 nucleotides align to TRBD1. Germline loops: CDR1 SEHNR, CDR2 FQNEAQ (reference sequence). This CDR3 region has 16 residues. Trimming removed 4 bases from V and 4 bases from J; junction bases left unmatched: 12. In DNA, the CDR3 is TGTGCCAGCAGCTCCCCGGGACAGAGGCTACTCACTGAAGCTTTCTTT. Amino acids: CASSSPGQRLLTEAFF.

The rearrangement uses TRBV6-4 and TRBJ2-3, with 9 bases fitting TRBD1. CDR1 MRHNA and CDR2 SNTAGT come from the germline V gene. The CDR3 is made up of 15 amino acids. V shed 2 bases, J shed 5 bases, and the junction held 5 bases outside the gene matches. CDR3 DNA: TGTGCCAGCAGTGACGGTCGGACAGGGGTAGATACGCAGTATTTT. Protein: CASSDGRTGVDTQYF.

This clone was found a few times. The rearrangement links TRBV7-9 to TRBJ1-4, with D unresolved. V gave up 5 bases and J gave up 8 bases, with 3 bases separating them. CDR3 length: 10 amino acids. Per the germline V gene, CDR1 is SEHNR and CDR2 is FQNEAQ (reference sequence). In DNA form, the CDR3 reads TGTGCCAGCAGCCTGGAAAAACTGTTTTTT. It is translated as CASSLEKLFF.

The chain is built from TRBV28 and TRBJ2-7; tentative D call: TRBD1 (5 bases). Germline V gene sequence: CDR1 MDHEN, CDR2 SYDVKM. The CDR3 extends over 14 amino acids. Trimming cost V 2 bases and J 2 bases, with 10 bases left between them. The CDR3 region has the DNA TGTGCCAGCAGTTTAGACAAGGGGACCTACGAGCAGTACTTC. Translated, it gives CASSLDKGTYEQYF.

This clone was detected only once. The V gene is TRBV2, the J gene TRBJ2-5; TRBD2 is a possible D gene (6 bases). V was trimmed by 3 bases and J by 1 base, leaving 9 bases between them. Germline CDR1 is SNHLY and CDR2 is FYNNEI. The CDR3 sequence is 14 residues long. CDR3 nucleotide sequence: TGTGCCAGCAGTGACGGGACTCCCCAAGAGACCCAGTACTTC. As protein: CASSDGTPQETQYF. Full variable domain (outside the CDR3, taken from reference TRBV2 and TRBJ2-5): EPEVTQTPSHQVTQMGQEVILRCVPISNHLYFYWYRQILGQKVEFLVSFYNNEISEKSEIFDDQFSVERPDGSNFTLKIRSTKLEDSAMYFCASSDGTPQETQYFGPGTRLLVL.